The 28 T cell receptor beta chains below all came from one sample that was sequenced in a study of T-cell reconstitution after alpha-beta-depleted transplantation in children. The TCRbeta library was prepared with unique molecular identifiers. TCRdb used MiXCR to reprocess the PCR reads, holding one entry per CDR3 protein. Of 450,000 to 600,000 distinct CDR3 sequences in the sample, less than 35% are singletons; the top ten hold approximately 2.3%. The sample in question was PBMCs from the stem cell graft donor, obtained from the stem cell graft. All receptors derive from a human donor who donated a stem cell graft to a child with aplastic anemia.

This clonotype was counted ten times or more. In DNA form, the CDR3 reads TGTGCCAGCAGCTCGGGACAGGGCACAGATACGCAGTATTTT. Translation: CASSSGQGTDTQYF. The chain links TRBV12-3 or TRBV12-4 to TRBJ2-3; the match to TRBD1 covers 8 bases. The V gene end was trimmed by 6 bases and the J gene end by 1 base; junction bases not matched to a gene: 3. The CDR3 runs to 14 residues.

This CDR3 is CSAEHNDRENYGYTF. The CDR3 region has the DNA TGCAGCGCCGAGCATAATGACAGGGAAAACTATGGCTACACCTTC. This chain joins TRBV29-1 and TRBJ1-2, with 7 bases lining up with TRBD1. V lost 7 bases, J lost 2 bases, and 13 bases stayed unmatched. The CDR3 loop spans 15 amino acids. Germline CDR1 and CDR2: SQVTM and ANQGSEA.

The chain has TRBV9 and TRBJ2-5; 7 nucleotides line up with TRBD2. Germline V gene sequence: CDR1 SGDLS, CDR2 YYNGEE. V shed 1 base and J 1 base; nucleotides not matched to a gene: 7. This CDR3 is 16 amino acids long. The CDR3 spells CASSVSGTTVQETQYF. Written as DNA, the CDR3 is TGTGCCAGCAGCGTATCCGGGACTACCGTCCAAGAGACCCAGTACTTC.

This clonotype was found a few times. This chain connects TRBV7-3 to TRBJ2-3; D uncertain. There are 12 residues in the CDR3. The germline CDR1 and CDR2 sequences are SGHTA and FQGTGA. The V end was cut by 3 bases, the J end by 6 bases, with 7 bases between. The CDR3 here is CASSFIGDTQYF. DNA of the CDR3: TGTGCCAGCAGCTTCATTGGCGATACGCAGTATTTT. Filled out from reference TRBV7-3 and TRBJ2-3, the complete variable domain reads GAGVSQTPSNKVTEKGKYVELRCDPISGHTALYWYRQSLGQGPEFLIYFQGTGAADDSGLPNDRFFAVRPEGSVSTLKIQRTERGDSAVYLCASSFIGDTQYFGPGTRLTVL.

A few counts support this clonotype. V usage is TRBV29-1 and J usage is TRBJ2-7; D not resolved. The CDR3 totals 12 residues. V was pared by 0 bases and J by 5 bases, with 8 bases between. Germline V CDR1 and CDR2: SQVTM, ANQGSEA. Here the CDR3 reads CSVEDLLDEQYF. In nucleotides, the CDR3 is TGCAGCGTTGAAGATCTCCTGGACGAGCAGTACTTC.

CDR3 DNA: TGTGCCAGCAGAGGATCGGGGGCGTTAGGCACTGAAGCTTTCTTT. Protein sequence: CASRGSGALGTEAFF. The chain couples TRBV6-2 or TRBV6-3 to TRBJ1-1; TRBD1 is a possible D gene (6 bases). The germline V gene has CDR1 MNHEY and CDR2 SVGEGT. Trimming cost V 6 bases and J 4 bases, with 18 bases left between them. CDR3 size: 15 residues.

V gene TRBV10-3 combines with J gene TRBJ2-3; D uncertain. CDR1 and CDR2 from the germline V gene are ENHRY and SYGVKD. The CDR3 loop spans 15 amino acids. V was shortened by 5 bases and J by 0 bases, with 12 bases between the two germline ends. The CDR3 DNA reads as TGTGCCATCAGTTCTTCACACGTTAGCACAGATACGCAGTATTTT. Translated: CAISSSHVSTDTQYF.

The chain recombines TRBV29-1 with TRBJ1-1; maybe TRBD1 (6 bases). The V end lost 0 bases, the J end lost 1 base, and 9 bases lay between the germline ends. Germline V gene data show CDR1 as SQVTM and CDR2 as ANQGSEA. The CDR3 has 14 residues. The CDR3 DNA sequence: TGCAGCGTTGAAGACCCACAGGGGAACACTGAAGCTTTCTTT. Protein: CSVEDPQGNTEAFF.

This chain uses TRBV6-5 with TRBJ1-4; D is undetermined. The CDR3 length is 14 residues. The germline gives CDR1 MNHEY, CDR2 SVGAGI. V was shortened by 0 bases and J by 10 bases, with 12 bases between the two germline ends. As DNA, the CDR3 is TGTGCCAGCAGTTACTCCCCCGGGAGTCGAAAACTGTTTTTT. Translated: CASSYSPGSRKLFF.

This clonotype was counted a few times. The chain uses TRBV20-1 and TRBJ2-1; possibly TRBD2 for D (5 bases). Deletions cut 6 bases from V and 2 bases from J, with 11 bases between. The CDR3 is 13 residues long. Germline V gene lookup returns CDR1 DFQATT and CDR2 SNEGSKA (reference sequence). In DNA form, the CDR3 reads TGCAGTGCCGGACTCCCCACCTACAATGAGCAGTTCTTC. Its translation is CSAGLPTYNEQFF.

The CDR3 nucleotides read TGCAGTGCTAGATCCGAGGGGGCAGCCTCCAACTATGGCTACACCTTC. Translated, it gives CSARSEGAASNYGYTF. The genes are TRBV20-1 and TRBJ1-2; 7 positions agree with TRBD1. Trimming took 2 bases from V and 2 from J; bases not matched to a gene: 11. Per the germline V gene, CDR1 is DFQATT and CDR2 is SNEGSKA (reference sequence). The CDR3 is 16 amino acids.

This clonotype has only one observation. The chain links TRBV5-1 to TRBJ1-4; D remains ambiguous. CDR3 length equals 15 residues. Deletions cut 1 base from V and 2 bases from J, with 9 bases between. The germline gives CDR1 SGHRS, CDR2 YFSETQ. The DNA of the CDR3 is TGCGCCAGCAGCTTGTTCCAGAGGACTAATGAAAAACTGTTTTTT. Translation gives CASSLFQRTNEKLFF.

V and J are TRBV9 and TRBJ2-2; D unclear. V was clipped by 0 bases and J by 1 base, with 7 bases between them. CDR1 SGDLS and CDR2 YYNGEE come from the germline V gene. This CDR3 has 15 amino acids. CDR3 loop: CASSVGVGNTGELFF. CDR3 nucleotides: TGTGCCAGCAGCGTAGGGGTTGGGAACACCGGGGAGCTGTTTTTT.

The chain recombines TRBV20-1 with TRBJ2-2; TRBD1 or TRBD2 may be the D gene (5 bases each). The CDR3 contains 16 residues. Trimming took off 6 bases at V and 0 bases at J, with 17 bases between the two ends. In germline, CDR1 is DFQATT, CDR2 SNEGSKA (reference sequence). CDR3 sequence (DNA): TGCAGTGCCCTAGACCGGGACCGAGCGAACACCGGGGAGCTGTTTTTT. The encoded protein is CSALDRDRANTGELFF.

This chain connects TRBV12-3 or TRBV12-4 to TRBJ1-4, with 7 bases aligning to TRBD1. The CDR3 is made up of 16 amino acids. V was clipped by 5 bases and J by 4 bases; unmatched bases: 10. CDR3 nucleotide sequence: TGTGCCAGCAGTCTCTCACGACAGGGCCTTAATGAAAAACTGTTTTTT. This gives the protein CASSLSRQGLNEKLFF.

The chain links TRBV7-9 to TRBJ1-1; 10 nucleotides match TRBD1. V shed 5 bases and J 6 bases; nucleotides not matched to a gene: 6. Germline assignment: CDR1 SEHNR and CDR2 FQNEAQ (reference sequence). This CDR3 spans 14 amino acids. CDR3 amino acids: CASSPGQGWPEAFF. The CDR3 DNA reads as TGTGCCAGCAGCCCGGGACAGGGGTGGCCTGAAGCTTTCTTT.

This clonotype was observed a handful of times. The genes are TRBV10-3 and TRBJ2-3; the D gene is possibly TRBD2 (6 bases). Between the trimmed V and J ends, which lost 5 bases and 4 bases, there was a span of 10 bases. The CDR3 is 13 amino acids. The germline V gene encodes CDR1 ENHRY and CDR2 SYGVKD. The CDR3 DNA reads as TGTGCCATCAGTATATCTAGCGCAGATACGCAGTATTTT. This codes for CAISISSADTQYF.

This clonotype was recorded at least ten times. The CDR3 region has the DNA TGCAGTGCTAGGGTAGGGTCGGGGGACACTGAAGCTTTCTTT. Amino acid sequence: CSARVGSGDTEAFF. This chain joins TRBV20-1 and TRBJ1-1; possibly TRBD1 for D (5 bases). Trimming cost V 3 bases and J 3 bases, with 14 bases left between them. Germline assignment: CDR1 DFQATT and CDR2 SNEGSKA (reference sequence). The CDR3 is made up of 14 amino acids.

The chain couples TRBV25-1 to TRBJ2-2, with D possibly matching TRBD1 (6 bases). The CDR3 has 14 residues. V shed 3 bases and J shed 3 bases, with 8 bases lying between them. Germline-derived CDR1 and CDR2 are MGHDK and SYGVNS. CDR3 protein: CASSDRQDTGELFF. CDR3 nucleotide sequence: TGTGCCAGCAGTGACCGACAGGACACCGGGGAGCTGTTTTTT.

This clonotype has a handful of counts. CDR3 loop: CASSLVGAAYEQYV. The CDR3 bases are TGTGCCAGCAGTTTAGTCGGGGCCGCCTACGAGCAGTACGTC. The V gene is TRBV28, the J gene TRBJ2-7; D tentatively reads TRBD1 or TRBD2 (5 bases each). Trimming stripped 2 bases from V and 2 bases from J, with 10 bases between. CDR3 length: 14 residues. Germline V gene data show CDR1 as MDHEN and CDR2 as SYDVKM.

This clonotype was detected only once. The rearrangement joins TRBV14 to TRBJ2-1; perhaps TRBD2 as D (5 bases). Germline CDR1 reads SGHDN; CDR2 reads FVKESK. The CDR3 loop spans 17 amino acids. V dropped 2 bases and J dropped 0 bases, with 14 bases sitting between them. CDR3 in amino acids: CASSQQYGRGSYNEQFF. The DNA of the CDR3 is TGTGCCAGCAGCCAACAATACGGACGGGGCTCCTACAATGAGCAGTTCTTC. Using reference TRBV14 and TRBJ2-1 for the parts outside the CDR3, the full variable domain is EAGVTQFPSHSVIEKGQTVTLRCDPISGHDNLYWYRRVMGKEIKFLLHFVKESKQDESGMPNNRFLAERTGGTYSTLKVQPAELEDSGVYFCASSQQYGRGSYNEQFFGPGTRLTVL.

V gene TRBV12-3 or TRBV12-4 combines with J gene TRBJ1-2; 7 bases are shared with TRBD1. The CDR3 contains 15 residues. The trim removed 5 bases at V and 2 bases at J, leaving 8 bases unmatched. This CDR3 reads CASSPNQGVNYGYTF. The CDR3 nucleotides read TGTGCCAGCAGTCCAAACCAGGGGGTCAACTATGGCTACACCTTC.

This clonotype was detected a few times. The V gene is TRBV5-8, the J gene TRBJ2-1, with TRBD2 as a possible D gene (5 bases). From germline, CDR1 is SGHTS and CDR2 YDEGEE. Trimming cost V 0 bases and J 4 bases, with 8 bases left between them. The CDR3 covers 14 residues. CDR3 in DNA: TGTGCCAGCAGCTTGGTCCCGGGATACAATGAGCAGTTCTTC. Its protein is CASSLVPGYNEQFF.

V gene TRBV5-1 combines with J gene TRBJ2-2; D not certain. The V end was cut by 4 bases, the J end by 0 bases, with 10 bases between. This CDR3 is 15 amino acids long. Germline assignment: CDR1 SGHRS and CDR2 YFSETQ. In nucleotides, the CDR3 is TGCGCCAGCAGCCCTCCACCGCCGAACACCGGGGAGCTGTTTTTT. Its translation: CASSPPPPNTGELFF.

The genes are TRBV7-9 and TRBJ2-5; D is possibly TRBD2 (6 bases). Trimming stripped 1 base from V and 2 bases from J, with 11 bases between. This CDR3 spans 15 amino acids. Germline values: CDR1 SEHNR, CDR2 FQNEAQ (reference sequence). In DNA form, the CDR3 reads TGTGCCAGCAGCTTAGTGGCGGCGGGGCAAGAGACCCAGTACTTC. Amino acid sequence: CASSLVAAGQETQYF. The full variable domain, in which reference TRBV7-9 and TRBJ2-5 provide the parts outside the CDR3, is DTGVSQNPRHKITKRGQNVTFRCDPISEHNRLYWYRQTLGQGPEFLTYFQNEAQLEKSRLLSDRFSAERPKGSFSTLEIQRTEQGDSAMYLCASSLVAAGQETQYFGPGTRLLVL.

V is TRBV5-6 and J is TRBJ2-7; 15 bases fit TRBD2. The ends lost 6 bases at V and 4 bases at J; junction bases unmatched: 5. This CDR3 comprises 15 residues. Germline V gene sequence: CDR1 SGHDT, CDR2 YYEEEE. CDR3 residues: CASTVGTSGRYEQYF. In DNA form, the CDR3 reads TGTGCCAGCACCGTAGGGACTAGCGGGAGGTACGAGCAGTACTTC. The full variable domain, rest sourced from reference TRBV5-6 and TRBJ2-7, is DAGVTQSPTHLIKTRGQQVTLRCSPKSGHDTVSWYQQALGQGPQFIFQYYEEEERQRGNFPDRFSGHQFPNYSSELNVNALLLGDSALYLCASTVGTSGRYEQYFGPGTRLTVT.

The CDR3: CASSFEDRDTQYF. The DNA for the CDR3 is TGTGCCAGCAGCTTCGAGGACCGAGATACGCAGTATTTT. V and J are TRBV7-2 and TRBJ2-3, with unresolved D. V was shortened by 3 bases and J by 5 bases, with 9 bases between the two germline ends. Looked up from germline, CDR1 is SGHTA and CDR2 is FQGNSA. The CDR3 has 13 residues.

The table lists this clonotype with a few counts. The V call is TRBV7-2, the J call TRBJ2-3; 8 bases are a match to TRBD2. The length of the CDR3 is 17 residues. Per the germline V gene, CDR1 is SGHTA and CDR2 is FQGNSA. The trim removed 0 bases at V and 8 bases at J, leaving 13 bases unmatched. In nucleotides, the CDR3 is TGTGCCAGCAGCTTAGCGGACGGGAGGGCCGTGCTTGGTACGCAGTATTTT. It codes for CASSLADGRAVLGTQYF.